These 10 T cell receptor beta chains originate from one sample sequenced in a study of blood T cell repertoires in COVID-19. Clones were sequenced by immunoSEQ multiplex PCR, and TCRdb holds only the in-frame ones, with some missing. This sample yields fewer than 600,000 clones, of which 85% to 90% are seen a single time; around 0.95% belongs to the top ten. The sample taken for sequencing was peripheral blood. The receptors were gathered from a man between 18 and 35 years old with COVID-19, enrolled during active disease.

The chain links TRBV20-1 to TRBJ1-3, with a weak D call TRBD1 (6 bases). The CDR3 covers 18 residues. Germline loops: CDR1 DFQATT, CDR2 SNEGSKA (reference sequence). V lost 3 bases and J lost 4, with 25 bases in between. The CDR3 here is CSASPFLPGHLRGNTIYF. CDR3 DNA sequence: TGCAGTGCTAGTCCCTTTCTTCCGGGACATCTAAGGGGAAACACCATATATTTT.

CDR3 amino acids: CASSLAGGRGNYGYTF. DNA of the CDR3: TGTGCCAGCAGCTTGGCCGGGGGCAGGGGGAACTATGGCTACACCTTC. The J gene is TRBJ1-2, the V gene TRBV5-4, with 7 nucleotides matching TRBD1. The V segment lost 0 bases and the J segment 2 bases; nucleotides outside the gene matches: 7. The CDR3 totals 16 residues. Germline V CDR1 and CDR2: SGHNT, YYREEE (reference sequence).

This chain joins TRBV30 and TRBJ1-6; 7 bases fit TRBD1. V gave up 2 bases and J gave up 4 bases; unmatched junction bases: 8. The germline CDR1 and CDR2 sequences are GTSNPN and SVGIG (reference sequence). This CDR3 has 16 amino acids. As DNA, the CDR3 is TGTGCCTGGAGTAGCGACAGGGTGGTATATAATTCACCCCTCCACTTT. It specifies CAWSSDRVVYNSPLHF.

The rearrangement links TRBV14 to TRBJ2-7; 8 bases map to TRBD1. Germline CDR1 is SGHDN and CDR2 is FVKESK. The CDR3 length is 17 residues. The V and J ends lost 4 bases and 0 bases, in that order; junction bases with no gene match: 11. This CDR3 reads CASSRQGPHPSSYEQYF. The CDR3 DNA sequence: TGTGCCAGCAGCCGACAGGGGCCACATCCTAGCTCCTACGAGCAGTACTTC.

The rearrangement uses TRBV12-3 or TRBV12-4 and TRBJ2-5; no reliable D call. This CDR3 is built from 12 residues. V was clipped by 1 base and J by 5 bases, with 5 bases between them. CDR3 amino acids: CASSLVAETQYF. The DNA of the CDR3 is TGTGCCAGCAGTTTAGTTGCGGAGACCCAGTACTTC.

The rearrangement joins TRBV5-4 to TRBJ1-2, with 7 bases aligning to TRBD1. CDR3 length: 14 amino acids. Germline lookup yields CDR1 SGHNT and CDR2 YYREEE (reference sequence). Germline trimming cut 3 bases from V and 8 bases from J; bases unmatched to any gene: 10. CDR3 sequence: CASSSGQRLRGYTF. CDR3 sequence (DNA): TGTGCCAGCAGCTCGGGACAGCGGTTACGGGGCTACACCTTC.

The chain employs TRBV25-1 and TRBJ1-4; D gene ambiguous. Deletions cut 2 bases from V and 3 bases from J, with 10 bases between. Per the germline V gene, CDR1 is MGHDK and CDR2 is SYGVNS. The CDR3 runs 15 residues. DNA of the CDR3: TGTGCCAGCAGTGAAGGGAGAGTCTCTAATGAAAAACTGTTTTTT. Its protein is CASSEGRVSNEKLFF.

The J gene is TRBJ1-1, the V gene TRBV19; possible D gene TRBD1, 5 bases. The CDR3 length is 14 residues. V lost 7 bases and J 1 base, leaving 13 bases between the germline ends. From germline, CDR1 is LNHDA and CDR2 SQIVND (reference sequence). The CDR3 loop reads CASTAGRSNTEAFF. The DNA of the CDR3 is TGTGCCAGTACAGCGGGACGGTCGAACACTGAAGCTTTCTTT.

V gene TRBV5-1 combines with J gene TRBJ2-5; 12 bases agree with TRBD1. The CDR3 has 15 residues. Germline CDR1 is SGHRS and CDR2 is YFSETQ. The ends lost 4 bases at V and 4 bases at J; junction bases unmatched: 5. The CDR3 nucleotides read TGCGCCAGCAGCAGGGGACAGGGGGCAAGAGAGACCCAGTACTTC. Translated, it gives CASSRGQGARETQYF.

The chain couples TRBV24-1 to TRBJ2-1, with TRBD2 identical over 13 bases. This CDR3 comprises 18 residues. The trim removed 1 base at V and 7 bases at J, leaving 9 bases unmatched. Germline V gene data show CDR1 as KGHDR and CDR2 as SFDVKD. In DNA form, the CDR3 reads TGTGCCACCAGTGATTTTCCTACTAGCGGGAGGGCCGGTAATGAGCAGTTCTTC. Translated, it gives CATSDFPTSGRAGNEQFF.